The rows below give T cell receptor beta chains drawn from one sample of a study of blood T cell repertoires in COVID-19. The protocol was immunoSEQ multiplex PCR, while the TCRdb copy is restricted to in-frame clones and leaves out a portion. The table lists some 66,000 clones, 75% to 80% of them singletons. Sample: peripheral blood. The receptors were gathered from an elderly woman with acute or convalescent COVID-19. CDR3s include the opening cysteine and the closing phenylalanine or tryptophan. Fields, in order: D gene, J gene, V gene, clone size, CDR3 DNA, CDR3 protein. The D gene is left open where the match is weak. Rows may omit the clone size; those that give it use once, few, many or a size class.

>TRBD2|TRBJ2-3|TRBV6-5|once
TGTGCCAGCAGTTACTCAAGCGGGAGTGTGGGAGATACGCAGTATTTT
CASSYSSGSVGDTQYF
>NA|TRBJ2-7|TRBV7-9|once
TGTGCCAGCACCCATGCTCGGCAGGGGTGGAACGAGCAGTACTTC
CASTHARQGWNEQYF
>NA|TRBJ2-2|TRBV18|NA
TGTGCCAGCTCACCACTATCCGGGGAGCTGTTTTTT
CASSPLSGELFF
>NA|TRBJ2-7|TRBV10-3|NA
TGTGCCATCAGCCCGGACAGATCATCCTACGAGCAGTACTTC
CAISPDRSSYEQYF
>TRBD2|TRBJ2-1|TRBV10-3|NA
TGTGCCATCAGGGAAACCGGACTAGCAGGCGACAATGAGCAGTTCTTC
CAIRETGLAGDNEQFF
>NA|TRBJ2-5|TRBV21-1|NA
TGTGCCAGCAGCAAAGAGGGGACAGGGGACGAGACCCAGTACTTC
CASSKEGTGDETQYF
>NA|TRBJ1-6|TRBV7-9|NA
TGTGCCAGCAGTACTACAGGTTCGGTGAATTCACCCCTCCACTTT
CASSTTGSVNSPLHF
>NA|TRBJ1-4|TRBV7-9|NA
TGTGCCAGCAGCTTAAGGGCAGGGGCAACTAATGAAAAACTGTTTTTT
CASSLRAGATNEKLFF
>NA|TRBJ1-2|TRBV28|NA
TGTGCCAGCAGTTTAGGGCAGGGAGGCGGCTACACCTTC
CASSLGQGGGYTF
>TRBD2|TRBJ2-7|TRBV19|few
TGTGCCAGGAGCCCGCTTTTGACTAGCGGGCGGGACAAGTACGAGCAGTACTTC
CARSPLLTSGRDKYEQYF
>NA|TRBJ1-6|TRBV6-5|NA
TGTGCCAGCGCCCCAGGGGCAGAGGGTGCACCCCTCCACTTT
CASAPGAEGAPLHF
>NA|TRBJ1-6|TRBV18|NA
TGTGCCAGCTCACCGGAACAGAAGAATTCACCCCTCCACTTT
CASSPEQKNSPLHF
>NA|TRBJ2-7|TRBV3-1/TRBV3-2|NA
TGTGCCAGCAGCCAAGATTTAGCCGTCTACGAGCAGTACTTC
CASSQDLAVYEQYF
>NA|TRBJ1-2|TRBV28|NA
TGTGCCAGCAGTTTAACTAGGTATGGCTACACCTTC
CASSLTRYGYTF
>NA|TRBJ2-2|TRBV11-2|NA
TGTGCCAGCAGCTTTGCCGTGGCGGTTCCCGGGGAGCTGTTTTTT
CASSFAVAVPGELFF
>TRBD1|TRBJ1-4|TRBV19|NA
TGTGCCAGCGGCCCCGCGACAGGGTGGAATGAAAAACTGTTTTTT
CASGPATGWNEKLFF
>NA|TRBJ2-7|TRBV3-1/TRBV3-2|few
TGTGCCAGCAGCCAACGTTACGAGCAGTACTTC
CASSQRYEQYF
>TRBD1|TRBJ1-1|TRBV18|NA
TGTGCCAGCTCACAGGGACAGGGGGCTGAAGCTTTCTTT
CASSQGQGAEAFF
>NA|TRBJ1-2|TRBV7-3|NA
TGTGCCAGCAGCTTAACGTATAGACAGGATGGCAACTATGGCTACACCTTC
CASSLTYRQDGNYGYTF
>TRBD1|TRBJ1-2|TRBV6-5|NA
TGTGCCAGCAGTTTGGGACAGAATCTCTATGGCTACACCTTC
CASSLGQNLYGYTF